One and the same sample provided the 13 T cell receptor beta chains below, sequenced in a study of blood T cell repertoires in COVID-19. Assay: immunoSEQ multiplex PCR; the TCRdb copy retains only in-frame clones and omits some. The repertoire holds 200,000 to 300,000 clones, with around 88% as singletons. Specimen: PBMCs or T cells enriched from blood (not recorded which). These receptors were obtained from a woman between 35 and 50 years old with acute COVID-19.

This chain uses TRBV13 with TRBJ2-7; a possible D gene is TRBD2 (5 bases). Germline loops: CDR1 PRHDT, CDR2 FYEKMQ (reference sequence). The V end was cut by 5 bases, the J end by 2 bases, with 22 bases between. The CDR3 loop spans 17 amino acids. This CDR3 reads CASSQSAGRKLTYEQYV. The CDR3 DNA sequence: TGTGCCAGCAGCCAGAGTGCGGGTCGGAAGCTAACCTACGAGCAGTACGTC.

The chain joins TRBV27 to TRBJ2-7, with unresolved D. In germline, CDR1 is MNHEY, CDR2 SMNVEV (reference sequence). The V end lost 2 bases, the J end lost 2 bases, and 7 bases lay between the germline ends. The CDR3 runs to 13 residues. CDR3 nucleotides: TGTGCCAGCAGTTTAAAAGAGACCTACGAGCAGTACTTC. Residues: CASSLKETYEQYF.

The V and J genes are TRBV9 and TRBJ1-1, with 7 bases lining up with TRBD1. This CDR3 comprises 17 residues. V gave up 3 bases and J gave up 5 bases; unmatched junction bases: 16. Germline lookup yields CDR1 SGDLS and CDR2 YYNGEE. In DNA, the CDR3 is TGTGCCAGCAGCGGGACTCCCGACAGGGATTGGTTTACTGAAGCTTTCTTT. It specifies CASSGTPDRDWFTEAFF. Looking up the rest from reference TRBV9 and TRBJ1-1 gives the full variable domain: DSGVTQTPKHLITATGQRVTLRCSPRSGDLSVYWYQQSLDQGLQFLIQYYNGEERAKGNILERFSAQQFPDLHSELNLSSLELGDSALYFCASSGTPDRDWFTEAFFGQGTRLTVV.

The chain uses TRBV5-6 and TRBJ2-7; 10 bases match TRBD2. The germline gives CDR1 SGHDT, CDR2 YYEEEE. V dropped 2 bases and J dropped 4; count of bases not matched to a gene: 3. The length of the CDR3 is 14 residues. DNA of the CDR3: TGTGCCAGCAGCTTAGCGGGGGGGCCTTACGAGCAGTACTTC. Translation gives CASSLAGGPYEQYF. The full variable domain, in which reference TRBV5-6 and TRBJ2-7 provide the parts outside the CDR3, is DAGVTQSPTHLIKTRGQQVTLRCSPKSGHDTVSWYQQALGQGPQFIFQYYEEEERQRGNFPDRFSGHQFPNYSSELNVNALLLGDSALYLCASSLAGGPYEQYFGPGTRLTVT.

This clone has more than one count but fewer than ten. The chain uses TRBV7-8 and TRBJ2-7, with a tentative D call TRBD2 (5 bases). Germline CDR1 reads SGHVS; CDR2 reads FQNEAQ. The CDR3 runs to 14 residues. V gave up 5 bases and J gave up 4 bases, with 15 bases separating them. CDR3 sequence (DNA): TGTGCCAGCAGCCGAGGCGCACGGGGTTACGAGCAGTACGTC. Encoded protein: CASSRGARGYEQYV.

This chain connects TRBV9 to TRBJ2-1, with 9 bases that match TRBD2. Germline trimming cut 0 bases from V and 13 bases from J; bases unmatched to any gene: 11. In germline, CDR1 is SGDLS, CDR2 YYNGEE. The CDR3 has 15 residues. CDR3 loop: CASSVDDRLAGYQFF. The CDR3 DNA sequence: TGTGCCAGCAGCGTAGACGACAGGCTAGCGGGGTACCAGTTCTTC.

In regard to this clone: Additional DNA sequences in this sample encode the identical CDR3. V is TRBV19 and J is TRBJ1-5, with 11 positions matching TRBD1. Looked up from germline, CDR1 is LNHDA and CDR2 is SQIVND (reference sequence). V lost 9 bases, J lost 4 bases, and 8 bases stayed unmatched. This CDR3 spans 15 amino acids. CDR3 sequence reads: CASSTGTGGNQPQHF. CDR3 DNA: TGTGCCAGCTCAACCGGGACAGGGGGAAATCAGCCCCAGCATTTT.

This clone was recorded only once. The chain uses TRBV7-9 and TRBJ1-6; 10 bases fit TRBD1. Germline V gene data show CDR1 as SEHNR and CDR2 as FQNEAQ (reference sequence). This CDR3 spans 16 amino acids. Germline trimming cut 4 bases from V and 6 bases from J; bases unmatched to any gene: 6. Here the CDR3 DNA reads TGTGCCAGCAGCTCCTACCGGGACAGGGGTAATTCACCCCTCCACTTT. It encodes CASSSYRDRGNSPLHF.

The chain uses TRBV5-1 and TRBJ1-2, with 11 bases identical to TRBD1. Germline values: CDR1 SGHRS, CDR2 YFSETQ. V was clipped by 0 bases and J by 8 bases; unmatched bases: 6. This CDR3 spans 15 amino acids. The CDR3 loop is CASSLAGQGEKGYTF. The CDR3 coding sequence is TGCGCCAGCAGCTTGGCGGGACAGGGGGAAAAAGGCTACACCTTC.

This chain joins TRBV6-5 and TRBJ1-5; no clear D. V shed 8 bases and J shed 7 bases, with 12 bases lying between them. The germline V gene encodes CDR1 MNHEY and CDR2 SVGAGI. The CDR3 spans 12 residues. CDR3: CASGLTGQPQHF. In DNA form, the CDR3 reads TGTGCCAGCGGTCTGACGGGGCAGCCCCAGCATTTT.

This chain connects TRBV7-9 to TRBJ1-1, with D perhaps TRBD1 (5 bases). The CDR3 is made up of 13 amino acids. Trimming removed 5 bases at V and 3 bases at J, with 10 bases between. The germline V gene encodes CDR1 SEHNR and CDR2 FQNEAQ (reference sequence). CDR3 amino acids: CASSVRVDTEAFF. The CDR3 bases are TGTGCCAGCAGCGTCAGGGTCGACACTGAAGCTTTCTTT.

The chain combines TRBV6-5 with TRBJ2-7; 7 bases line up with TRBD1. In germline, CDR1 is MNHEY, CDR2 SVGAGI. This CDR3 spans 14 amino acids. V trimming: 6 bases; J trimming: 6 bases; junction bases outside the gene matches: 11. CDR3 sequence (DNA): TGTGCCAGCAGACCAAGCACAGGGGTGGGCGAGCAGTACTTC. It yields the protein CASRPSTGVGEQYF.

The chain recombines TRBV27 with TRBJ1-1, with D maybe TRBD1 (6 bases). There are 15 residues in the CDR3. V was shortened by 6 bases and J by 7 bases, with 21 bases between the two germline ends. Germline assignment: CDR1 MNHEY and CDR2 SMNVEV (reference sequence). The CDR3 sequence is CASSPHRTGTSEAFF. CDR3 nucleotide sequence: TGTGCCAGCAGCCCCCATCGAACAGGGACAAGTGAAGCTTTCTTT.